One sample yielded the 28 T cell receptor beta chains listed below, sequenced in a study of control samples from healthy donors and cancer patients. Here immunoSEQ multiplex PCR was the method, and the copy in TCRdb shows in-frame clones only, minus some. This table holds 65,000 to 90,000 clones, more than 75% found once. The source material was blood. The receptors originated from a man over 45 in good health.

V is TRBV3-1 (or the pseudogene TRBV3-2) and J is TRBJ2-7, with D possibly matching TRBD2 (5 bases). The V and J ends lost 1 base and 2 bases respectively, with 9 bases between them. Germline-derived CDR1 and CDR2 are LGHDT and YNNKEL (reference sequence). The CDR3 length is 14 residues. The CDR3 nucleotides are TGTGCCAGCAGCCAAGGTCTCGGGGCCTACGAGCAGTACGTC. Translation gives CASSQGLGAYEQYV.

Here the CDR3 reads CASSEIIQLTGELFF. CDR3 in DNA: TGTGCCAGCAGTGAGATAATCCAACTCACCGGGGAGCTGTTTTTT. This sequence joins TRBV6-1 and TRBJ2-2; D remains ambiguous. The length of the CDR3 is 15 residues. The germline V and J ends were trimmed by 3 bases and 4 bases, with 12 bases remaining between them. CDR1 and CDR2 from the germline V gene are MNHNS and SASEGT.

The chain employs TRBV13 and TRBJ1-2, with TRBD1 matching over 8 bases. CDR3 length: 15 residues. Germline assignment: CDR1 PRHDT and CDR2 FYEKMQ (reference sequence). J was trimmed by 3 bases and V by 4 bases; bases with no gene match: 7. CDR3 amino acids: CASSSYRDRYYGYTF. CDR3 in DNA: TGTGCCAGCAGCTCGTACCGGGACAGGTACTATGGCTACACCTTC.

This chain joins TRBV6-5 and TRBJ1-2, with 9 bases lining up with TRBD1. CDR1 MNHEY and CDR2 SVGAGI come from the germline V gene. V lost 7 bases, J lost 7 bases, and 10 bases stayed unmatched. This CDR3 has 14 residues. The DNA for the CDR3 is TGTGCCAGCACTTGGGACAGGGATACAGCTGGCTACACCTTC. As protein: CASTWDRDTAGYTF.

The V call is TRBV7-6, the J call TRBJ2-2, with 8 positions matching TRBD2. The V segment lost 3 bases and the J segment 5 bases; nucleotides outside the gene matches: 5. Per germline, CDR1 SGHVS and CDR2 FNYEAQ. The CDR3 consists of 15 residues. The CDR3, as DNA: TGTGCCAGCAGCTTCACCGGGACTAGTACCGGGGAGCTGTTTTTT. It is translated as CASSFTGTSTGELFF.

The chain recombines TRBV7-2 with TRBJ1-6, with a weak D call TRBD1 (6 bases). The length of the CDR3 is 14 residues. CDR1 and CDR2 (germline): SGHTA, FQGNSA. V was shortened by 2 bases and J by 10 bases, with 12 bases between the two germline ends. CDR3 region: CASSLFTGFSPLHF. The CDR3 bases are TGTGCCAGCAGCTTATTCACAGGGTTCTCACCCCTCCACTTT.

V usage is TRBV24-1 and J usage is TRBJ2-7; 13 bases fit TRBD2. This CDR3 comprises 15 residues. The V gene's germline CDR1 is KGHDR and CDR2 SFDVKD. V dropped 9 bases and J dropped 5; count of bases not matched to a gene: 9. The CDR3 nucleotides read TGTGCCACCGGGGGTCGTGGACTAGCGGGAGACGAGCAGTACTTC. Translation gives CATGGRGLAGDEQYF.

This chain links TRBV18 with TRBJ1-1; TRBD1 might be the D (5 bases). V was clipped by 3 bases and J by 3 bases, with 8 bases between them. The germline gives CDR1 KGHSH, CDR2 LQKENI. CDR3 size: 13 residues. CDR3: CASSPQGHTEAFF. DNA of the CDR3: TGTGCCAGCTCACCCCAGGGCCACACTGAAGCTTTCTTT. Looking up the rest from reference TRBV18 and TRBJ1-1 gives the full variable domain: NAGVMQNPRHLVRRRGQEARLRCSPMKGHSHVYWYRQLPEEGLKFMVYLQKENIIDESGMPKERFSAEFPKEGPSILRIQQVVRGDSAAYFCASSPQGHTEAFFGQGTRLTVV.

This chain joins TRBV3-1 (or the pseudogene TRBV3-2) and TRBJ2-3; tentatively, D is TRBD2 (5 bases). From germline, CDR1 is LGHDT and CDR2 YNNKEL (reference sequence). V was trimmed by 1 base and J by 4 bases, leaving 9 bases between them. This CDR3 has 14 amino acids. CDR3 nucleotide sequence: TGTGCCAGCAGCCAAGCGGGGAGCGCAGATACGCAGTATTTT. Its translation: CASSQAGSADTQYF.

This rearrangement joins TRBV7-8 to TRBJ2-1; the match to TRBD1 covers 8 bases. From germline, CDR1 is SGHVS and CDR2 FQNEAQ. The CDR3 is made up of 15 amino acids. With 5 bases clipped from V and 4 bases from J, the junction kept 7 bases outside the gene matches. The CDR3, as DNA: TGTGCCAGCAGCCCAGAGAGGGACAGGTACAATGAGCAGTTCTTC. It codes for CASSPERDRYNEQFF. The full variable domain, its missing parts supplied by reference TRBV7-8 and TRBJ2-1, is GAGVSQSPRYKVAKRGQDVALRCDPISGHVSLFWYQQALGQGPEFLTYFQNEAQLDKSGLPSDRFFAERPEGSVSTLKIQRTQQEDSAVYLCASSPERDRYNEQFFGPGTRLTVL.

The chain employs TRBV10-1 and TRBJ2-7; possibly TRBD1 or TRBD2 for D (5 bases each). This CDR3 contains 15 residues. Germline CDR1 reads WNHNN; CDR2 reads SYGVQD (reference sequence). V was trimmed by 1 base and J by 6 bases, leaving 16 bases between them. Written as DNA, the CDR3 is TGCGCCAGCAGTGAGTGGTCAGGGAGACCTGCCGAGCAGTACTTC. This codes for CASSEWSGRPAEQYF.

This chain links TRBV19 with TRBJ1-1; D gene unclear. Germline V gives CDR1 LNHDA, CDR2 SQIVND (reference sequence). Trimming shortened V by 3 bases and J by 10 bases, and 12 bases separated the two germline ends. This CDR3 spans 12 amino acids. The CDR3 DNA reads TGTGCCAGTAGTATTGGGGTCCTCGGAGCTTTCTTT. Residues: CASSIGVLGAFF. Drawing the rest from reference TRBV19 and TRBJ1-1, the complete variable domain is DGGITQSPKYLFRKEGQNVTLSCEQNLNHDAMYWYRQDPGQGLRLIYYSQIVNDFQKGDIAEGYSVSREKKESFPLTVTSAQKNPTAFYLCASSIGVLGAFFGQGTRLTVV.

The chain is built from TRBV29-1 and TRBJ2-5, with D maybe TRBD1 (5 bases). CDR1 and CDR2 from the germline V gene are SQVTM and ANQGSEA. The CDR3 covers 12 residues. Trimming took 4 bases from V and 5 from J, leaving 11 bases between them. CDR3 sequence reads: CSVGQGRETQYF. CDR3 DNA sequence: TGCAGCGTTGGGCAGGGAAGGGAGACCCAGTACTTC.

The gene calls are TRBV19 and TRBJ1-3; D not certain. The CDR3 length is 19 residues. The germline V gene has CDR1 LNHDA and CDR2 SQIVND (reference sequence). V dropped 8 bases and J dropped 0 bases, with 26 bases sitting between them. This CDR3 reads CASSVFRPEVAGSGNTIYF. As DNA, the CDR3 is TGTGCCAGTTCAGTATTTCGGCCGGAGGTGGCGGGCTCTGGAAACACCATATATTTT.

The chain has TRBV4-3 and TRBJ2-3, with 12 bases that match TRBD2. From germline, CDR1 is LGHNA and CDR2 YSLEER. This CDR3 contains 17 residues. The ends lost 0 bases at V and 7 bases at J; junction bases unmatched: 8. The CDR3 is CASSQDPPGLAGNTQYF. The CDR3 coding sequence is TGCGCCAGCAGCCAAGATCCCCCAGGACTAGCGGGGAATACGCAGTATTTT.

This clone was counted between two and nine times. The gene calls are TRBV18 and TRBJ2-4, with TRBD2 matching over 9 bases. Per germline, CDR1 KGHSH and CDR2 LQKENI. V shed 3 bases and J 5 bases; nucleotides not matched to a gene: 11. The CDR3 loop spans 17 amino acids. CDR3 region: CASSPPGALAGENIQYF. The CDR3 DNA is TGTGCCAGCTCACCCCCGGGAGCATTAGCGGGGGAAAACATTCAGTACTTC.

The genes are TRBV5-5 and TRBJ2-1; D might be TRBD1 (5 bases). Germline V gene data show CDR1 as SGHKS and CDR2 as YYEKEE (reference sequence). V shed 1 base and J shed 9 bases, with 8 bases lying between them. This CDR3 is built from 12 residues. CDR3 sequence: CASSLTRVEQFF. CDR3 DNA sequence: TGTGCCAGCAGCTTGACCAGGGTTGAGCAGTTCTTC. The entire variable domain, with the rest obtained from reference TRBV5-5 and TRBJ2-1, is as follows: DAGVTQSPTHLIKTRGQQVTLRCSPISGHKSVSWYQQVLGQGPQFIFQYYEKEERGRGNFPDRFSARQFPNYSSELNVNALLLGDSALYLCASSLTRVEQFFGPGTRLTVL.

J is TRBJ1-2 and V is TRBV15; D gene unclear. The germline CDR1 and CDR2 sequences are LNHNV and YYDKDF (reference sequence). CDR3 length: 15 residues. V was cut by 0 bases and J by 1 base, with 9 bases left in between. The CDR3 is CATSRDFQDNYGYTF. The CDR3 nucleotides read TGTGCCACCAGCAGAGATTTTCAGGATAACTATGGCTACACCTTC.

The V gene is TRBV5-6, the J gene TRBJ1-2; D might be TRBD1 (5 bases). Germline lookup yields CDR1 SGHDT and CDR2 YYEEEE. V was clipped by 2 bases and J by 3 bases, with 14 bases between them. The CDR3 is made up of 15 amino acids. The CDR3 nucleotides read TGTGCCAGCAGCTTTTTTCGCAGGGTTGACTATGGCTACACCTTC. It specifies CASSFFRRVDYGYTF.

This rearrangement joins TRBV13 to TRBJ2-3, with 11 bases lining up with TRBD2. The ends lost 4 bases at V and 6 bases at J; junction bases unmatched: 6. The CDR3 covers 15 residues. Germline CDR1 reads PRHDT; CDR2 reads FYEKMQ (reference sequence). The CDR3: CASSSERLAGDTQYF. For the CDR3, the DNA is TGTGCCAGCAGCTCGGAAAGACTAGCGGGGGATACGCAGTATTTT. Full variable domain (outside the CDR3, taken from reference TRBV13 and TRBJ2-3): AAGVIQSPRHLIKEKRETATLKCYPIPRHDTVYWYQQGPGQDPQFLISFYEKMQSDKGSIPDRFSAQQFSDYHSELNMSSLELGDSALYFCASSSERLAGDTQYFGPGTRLTVL.

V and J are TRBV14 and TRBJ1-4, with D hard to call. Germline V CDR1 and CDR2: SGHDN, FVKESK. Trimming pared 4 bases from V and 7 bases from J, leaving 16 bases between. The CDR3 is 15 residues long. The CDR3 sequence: CASSRSRGSAEKLFF. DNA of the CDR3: TGTGCCAGCAGCCGAAGCCGGGGATCAGCTGAAAAACTGTTTTTT.

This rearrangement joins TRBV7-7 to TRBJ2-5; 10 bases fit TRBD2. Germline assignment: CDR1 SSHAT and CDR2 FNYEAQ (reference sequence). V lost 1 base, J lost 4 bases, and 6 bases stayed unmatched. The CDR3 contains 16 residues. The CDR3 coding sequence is TGTGCCAGCAGCTTAGGGAGCGGGGGGGCCGGAGAGACCCAGTACTTC. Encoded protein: CASSLGSGGAGETQYF.

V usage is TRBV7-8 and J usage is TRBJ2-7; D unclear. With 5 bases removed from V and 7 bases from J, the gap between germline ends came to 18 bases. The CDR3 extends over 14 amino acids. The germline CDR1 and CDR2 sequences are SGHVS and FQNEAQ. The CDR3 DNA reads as TGTGCCAGCAGCAGAGGCTCAGCTCGCGAGGAGCAGTACTTC. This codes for CASSRGSAREEQYF.

CDR3 sequence reads: CASRNRDRENTEAFF. CDR3 nucleotide sequence: TGTGCCAGTAGAAACCGGGACAGGGAGAACACTGAAGCTTTCTTT. This sequence joins TRBV19 and TRBJ1-1; TRBD1 matches 9 bases. V shed 6 bases and J 1 base; nucleotides not matched to a gene: 6. Germline-derived CDR1 and CDR2 are LNHDA and SQIVND (reference sequence). There are 15 residues in the CDR3. Full variable domain (outside the CDR3, taken from reference TRBV19 and TRBJ1-1): DGGITQSPKYLFRKEGQNVTLSCEQNLNHDAMYWYRQDPGQGLRLIYYSQIVNDFQKGDIAEGYSVSREKKESFPLTVTSAQKNPTAFYLCASRNRDRENTEAFFGQGTRLTVV.

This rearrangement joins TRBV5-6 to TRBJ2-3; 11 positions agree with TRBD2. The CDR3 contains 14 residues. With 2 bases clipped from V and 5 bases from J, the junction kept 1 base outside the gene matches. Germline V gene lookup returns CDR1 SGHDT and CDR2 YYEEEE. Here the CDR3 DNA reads TGTGCCAGCAGCTTAGGACTAGCGGGAGATACGCAGTATTTT. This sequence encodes CASSLGLAGDTQYF.

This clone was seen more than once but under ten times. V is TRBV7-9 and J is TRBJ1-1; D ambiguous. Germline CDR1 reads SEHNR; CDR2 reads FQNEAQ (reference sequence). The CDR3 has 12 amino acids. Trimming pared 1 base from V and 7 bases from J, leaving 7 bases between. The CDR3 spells CASSLDTVEAFF. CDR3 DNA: TGTGCCAGCAGCTTAGATACCGTTGAAGCTTTCTTT.

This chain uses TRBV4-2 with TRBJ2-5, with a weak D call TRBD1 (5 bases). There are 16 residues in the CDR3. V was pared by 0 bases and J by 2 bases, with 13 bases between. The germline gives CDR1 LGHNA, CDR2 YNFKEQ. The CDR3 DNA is TGTGCCAGCAGCCAAGAAACAGGATTCCTGCAAGAGACCCAGTACTTC. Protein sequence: CASSQETGFLQETQYF.

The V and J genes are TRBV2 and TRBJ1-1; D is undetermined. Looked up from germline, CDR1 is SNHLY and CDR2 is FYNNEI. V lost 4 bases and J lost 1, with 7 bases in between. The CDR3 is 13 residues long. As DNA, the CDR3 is TGTGCCAGCAGTGGGCGACAGAACACTGAAGCTTTCTTT. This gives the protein CASSGRQNTEAFF.